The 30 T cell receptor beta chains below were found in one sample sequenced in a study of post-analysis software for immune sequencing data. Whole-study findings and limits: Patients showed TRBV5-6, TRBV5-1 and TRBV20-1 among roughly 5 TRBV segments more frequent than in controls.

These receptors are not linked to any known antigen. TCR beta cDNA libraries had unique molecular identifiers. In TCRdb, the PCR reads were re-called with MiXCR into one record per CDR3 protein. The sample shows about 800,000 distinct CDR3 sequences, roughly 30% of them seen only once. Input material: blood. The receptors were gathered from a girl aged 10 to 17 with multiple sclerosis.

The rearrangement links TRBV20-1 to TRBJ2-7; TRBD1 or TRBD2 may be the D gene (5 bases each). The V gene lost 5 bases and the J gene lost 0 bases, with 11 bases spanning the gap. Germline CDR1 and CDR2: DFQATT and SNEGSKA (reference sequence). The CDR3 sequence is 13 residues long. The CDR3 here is CSAWSRGSYEQYF. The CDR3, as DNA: TGCAGTGCTTGGTCGAGGGGCTCCTACGAGCAGTACTTC.

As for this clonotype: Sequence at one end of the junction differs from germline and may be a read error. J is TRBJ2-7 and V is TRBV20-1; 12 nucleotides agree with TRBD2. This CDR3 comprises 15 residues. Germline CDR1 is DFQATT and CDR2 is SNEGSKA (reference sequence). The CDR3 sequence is CSATGTSGLSYAQYF. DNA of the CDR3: TGCAGTGCCACCGGGACTAGCGGGTTATCCTACGCGCAGTACTTC.

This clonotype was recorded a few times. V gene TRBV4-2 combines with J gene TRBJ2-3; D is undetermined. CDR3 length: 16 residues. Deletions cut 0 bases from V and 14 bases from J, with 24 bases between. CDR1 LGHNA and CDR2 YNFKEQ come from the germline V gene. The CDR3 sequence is CASSQDMISGSVRRYF. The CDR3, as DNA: TGTGCCAGCAGCCAAGATATGATTTCCGGCTCGGTTAGACGGTATTTT.

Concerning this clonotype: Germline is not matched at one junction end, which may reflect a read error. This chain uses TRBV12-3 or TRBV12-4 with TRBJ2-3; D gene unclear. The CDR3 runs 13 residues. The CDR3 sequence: CASSGVTTDAQYF. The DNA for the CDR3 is TGTGCCAGCAGTGGGGTGACCACAGATGCGCAGTATTTT.

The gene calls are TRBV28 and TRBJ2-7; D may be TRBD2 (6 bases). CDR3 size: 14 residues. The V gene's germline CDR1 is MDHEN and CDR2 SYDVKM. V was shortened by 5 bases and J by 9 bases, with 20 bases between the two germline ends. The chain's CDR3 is CASSPPEARGGQYF. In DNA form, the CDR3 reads TGTGCCAGCAGTCCCCCGGAGGCTAGGGGAGGGCAGTACTTC.

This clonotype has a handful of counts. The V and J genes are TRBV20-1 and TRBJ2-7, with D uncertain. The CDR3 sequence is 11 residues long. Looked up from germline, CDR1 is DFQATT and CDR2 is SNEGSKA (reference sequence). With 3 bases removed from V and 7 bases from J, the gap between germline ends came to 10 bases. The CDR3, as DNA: TGCAGTGCTAGTGGCCCTCAGGAGCAGTACTTC. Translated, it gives CSASGPQEQYF.

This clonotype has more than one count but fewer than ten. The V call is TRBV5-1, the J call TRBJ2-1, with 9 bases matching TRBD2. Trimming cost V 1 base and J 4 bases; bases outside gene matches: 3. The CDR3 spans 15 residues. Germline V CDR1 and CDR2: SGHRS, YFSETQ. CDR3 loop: CASSLTGLAYNEQFF. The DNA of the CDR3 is TGCGCCAGCAGCTTGACGGGACTAGCTTACAATGAGCAGTTCTTC.

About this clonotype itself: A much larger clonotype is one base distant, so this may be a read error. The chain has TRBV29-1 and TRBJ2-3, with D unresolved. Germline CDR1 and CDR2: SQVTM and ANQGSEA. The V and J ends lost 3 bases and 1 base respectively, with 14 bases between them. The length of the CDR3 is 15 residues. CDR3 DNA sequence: TGCAGCGTTGATGGGCTGGGCATTGGCACAGATACGCAGTATTTT. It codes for CSVDGLGIGTDTQYF.

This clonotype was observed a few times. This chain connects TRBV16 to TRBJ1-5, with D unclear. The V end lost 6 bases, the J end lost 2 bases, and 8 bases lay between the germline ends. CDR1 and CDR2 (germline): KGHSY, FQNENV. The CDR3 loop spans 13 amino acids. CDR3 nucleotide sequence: TGTGCCAGCAGTCGGGCCCGCAATCAGCCCCAGCATTTT. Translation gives CASSRARNQPQHF.

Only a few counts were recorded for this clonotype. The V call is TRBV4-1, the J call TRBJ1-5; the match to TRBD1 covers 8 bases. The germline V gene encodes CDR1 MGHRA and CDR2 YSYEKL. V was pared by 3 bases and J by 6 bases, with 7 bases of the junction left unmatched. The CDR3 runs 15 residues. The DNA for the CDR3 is TGCGCCAGCAGCCAGCGCCAGGGGGCTCCTCAGCCCCAGCATTTT. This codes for CASSQRQGAPQPQHF.

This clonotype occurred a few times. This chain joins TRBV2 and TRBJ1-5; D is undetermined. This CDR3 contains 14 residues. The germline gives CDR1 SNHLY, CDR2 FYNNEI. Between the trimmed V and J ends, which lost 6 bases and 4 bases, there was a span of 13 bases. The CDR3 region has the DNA TGTGCCAGCAGGCCCCCCGGAGGGAATCAGCCCCAGCATTTT. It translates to CASRPPGGNQPQHF.

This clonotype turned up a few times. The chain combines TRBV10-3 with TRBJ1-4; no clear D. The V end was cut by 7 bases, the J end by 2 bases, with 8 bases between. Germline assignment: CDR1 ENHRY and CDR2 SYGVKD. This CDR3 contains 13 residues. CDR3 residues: CAINGQTNEKLFF. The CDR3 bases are TGTGCCATCAACGGGCAGACTAATGAAAAACTGTTTTTT.

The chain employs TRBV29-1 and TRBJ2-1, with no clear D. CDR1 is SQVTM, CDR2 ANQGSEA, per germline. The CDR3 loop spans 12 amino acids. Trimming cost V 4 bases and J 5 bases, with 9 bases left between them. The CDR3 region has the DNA TGCAGCGTTGGTCTGGTAAACAATGAGCAGTTCTTC. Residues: CSVGLVNNEQFF.

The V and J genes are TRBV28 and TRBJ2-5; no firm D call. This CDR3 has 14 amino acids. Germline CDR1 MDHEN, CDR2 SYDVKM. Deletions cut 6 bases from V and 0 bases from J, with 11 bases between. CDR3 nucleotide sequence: TGTGCCAGCAGCCGGGCCGAGAACCAAGAGACCCAGTACTTC. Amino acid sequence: CASSRAENQETQYF.

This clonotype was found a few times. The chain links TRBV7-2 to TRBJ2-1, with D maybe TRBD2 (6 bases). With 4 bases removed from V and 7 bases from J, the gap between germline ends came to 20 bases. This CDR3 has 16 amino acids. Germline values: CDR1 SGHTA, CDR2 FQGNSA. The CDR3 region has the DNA TGTGCCAGCAGCTACGGGACTGCCCTTTTAATTAATGAGCAGTTCTTC. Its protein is CASSYGTALLINEQFF.

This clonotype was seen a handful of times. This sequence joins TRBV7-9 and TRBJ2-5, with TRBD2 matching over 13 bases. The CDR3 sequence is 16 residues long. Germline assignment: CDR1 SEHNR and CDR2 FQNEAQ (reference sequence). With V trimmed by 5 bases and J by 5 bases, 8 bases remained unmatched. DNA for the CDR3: TGTGCCAGCAGCCCTGGACTAGCGGGAGATGTTGAGACCCAGTACTTC. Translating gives CASSPGLAGDVETQYF.

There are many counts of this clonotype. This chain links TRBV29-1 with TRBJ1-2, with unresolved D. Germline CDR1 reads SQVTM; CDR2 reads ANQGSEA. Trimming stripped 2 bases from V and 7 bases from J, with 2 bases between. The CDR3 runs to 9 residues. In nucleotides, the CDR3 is TGCAGCGTTGAAACTGGCTACACCTTC. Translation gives CSVETGYTF.

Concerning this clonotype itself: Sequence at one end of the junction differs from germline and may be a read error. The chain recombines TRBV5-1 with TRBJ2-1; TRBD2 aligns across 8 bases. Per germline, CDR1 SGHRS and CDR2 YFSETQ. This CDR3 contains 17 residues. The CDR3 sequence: CTSSTGTGRGAYNEQFF. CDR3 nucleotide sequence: TGCACCAGCAGCACCGGGACTGGGCGGGGGGCCTACAATGAGCAGTTCTTC.

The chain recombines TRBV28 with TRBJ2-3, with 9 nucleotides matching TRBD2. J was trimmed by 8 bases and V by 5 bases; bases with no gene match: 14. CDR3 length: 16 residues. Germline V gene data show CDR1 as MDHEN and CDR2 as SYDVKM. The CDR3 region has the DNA TGTGCCAGCAGTCCCCCCCTTGCGGGAGGGAGGGCTACGCAGTATTTT. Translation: CASSPPLAGGRATQYF.

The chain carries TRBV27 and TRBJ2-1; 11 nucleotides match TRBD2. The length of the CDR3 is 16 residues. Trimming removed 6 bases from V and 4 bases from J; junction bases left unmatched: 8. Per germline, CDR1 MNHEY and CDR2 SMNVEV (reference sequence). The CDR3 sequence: CASRSEGLADYNEQFF. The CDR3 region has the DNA TGTGCCAGCAGGTCAGAGGGACTAGCGGATTACAATGAGCAGTTCTTC.

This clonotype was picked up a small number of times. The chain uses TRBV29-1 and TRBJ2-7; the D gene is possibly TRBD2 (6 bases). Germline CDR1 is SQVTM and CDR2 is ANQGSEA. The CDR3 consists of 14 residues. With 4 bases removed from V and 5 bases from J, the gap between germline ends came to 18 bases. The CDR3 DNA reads TGCAGCGTTGGGTGGGGACTCCACTCTCACGAGCAGTACTTC. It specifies CSVGWGLHSHEQYF.

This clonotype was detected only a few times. In DNA form, the CDR3 reads TGTGCCAGCAGTACCGGGACAGGGGGCTTCGAGCAGTACTTC. Its protein product is CASSTGTGGFEQYF. The chain uses TRBV28 and TRBJ2-7; 12 nucleotides line up with TRBD1. Germline assignment: CDR1 MDHEN and CDR2 SYDVKM. CDR3 size: 14 residues. V lost 5 bases, J lost 6 bases, and 5 bases stayed unmatched.

The CDR3 region has the DNA TGCAGTGCTCTCTTGGCGGAGAATTCCCTCGGGGAGCAGTTCTTC. Its protein is CSALLAENSLGEQFF. The rearrangement joins TRBV20-1 to TRBJ2-1; D ambiguous. Trimming shortened V by 5 bases and J by 10 bases, and 24 bases separated the two germline ends. The CDR3 contains 15 residues. The V gene's germline CDR1 is DFQATT and CDR2 SNEGSKA (reference sequence).

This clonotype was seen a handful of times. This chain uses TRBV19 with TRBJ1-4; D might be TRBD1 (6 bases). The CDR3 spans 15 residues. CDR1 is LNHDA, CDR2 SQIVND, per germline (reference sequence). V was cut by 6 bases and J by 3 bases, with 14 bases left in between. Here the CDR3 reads CASSPREGANEKLFF. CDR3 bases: TGTGCCAGTAGCCCCAGGGAGGGGGCTAATGAAAAACTGTTTTTT.

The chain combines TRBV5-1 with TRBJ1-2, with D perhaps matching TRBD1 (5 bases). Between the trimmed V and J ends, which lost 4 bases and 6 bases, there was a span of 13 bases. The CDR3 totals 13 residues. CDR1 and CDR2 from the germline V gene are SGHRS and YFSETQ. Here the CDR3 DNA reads TGCGCCAGCAGCGTCGAGGGGATTAATGGCTACACCTTC. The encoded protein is CASSVEGINGYTF.

As DNA, the CDR3 is TGTGCCAGCAGTTTAGGGGTCCCTGGAAACACCATATATTTT. Its translation is CASSLGVPGNTIYF. The rearrangement joins TRBV12-3 or TRBV12-4 to TRBJ1-3, with no clear D. Trimming took 1 base from V and 2 from J, leaving 6 bases between them. This CDR3 region has 14 residues.

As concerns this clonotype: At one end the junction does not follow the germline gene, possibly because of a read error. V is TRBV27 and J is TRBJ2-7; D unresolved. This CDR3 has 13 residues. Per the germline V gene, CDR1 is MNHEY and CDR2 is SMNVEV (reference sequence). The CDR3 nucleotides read TGTGCCGGCAGTAAACCGGGTGGGTCCGAGCAGTACTTC. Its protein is CAGSKPGGSEQYF.

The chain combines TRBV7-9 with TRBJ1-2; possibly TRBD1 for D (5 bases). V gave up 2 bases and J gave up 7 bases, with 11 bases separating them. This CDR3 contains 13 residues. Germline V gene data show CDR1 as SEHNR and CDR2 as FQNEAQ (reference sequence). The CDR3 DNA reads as TGTGCCAGCAGCTTAATTCTGCAGGGTGGCTACACCTTC. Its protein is CASSLILQGGYTF.

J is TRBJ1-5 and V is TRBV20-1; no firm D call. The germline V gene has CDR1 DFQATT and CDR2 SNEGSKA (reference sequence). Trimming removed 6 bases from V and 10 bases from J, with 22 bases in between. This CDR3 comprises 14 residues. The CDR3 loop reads CSAPLGRESGPQHF. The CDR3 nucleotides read TGCAGTGCCCCGCTCGGGAGGGAGTCCGGCCCCCAGCATTTT.

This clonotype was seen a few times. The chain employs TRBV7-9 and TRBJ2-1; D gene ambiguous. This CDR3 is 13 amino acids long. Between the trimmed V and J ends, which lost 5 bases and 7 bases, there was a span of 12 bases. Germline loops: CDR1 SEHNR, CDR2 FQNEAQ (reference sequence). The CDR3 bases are TGTGCCAGCAGCCCCCGGACCGTTAATGAGCAGTTCTTC. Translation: CASSPRTVNEQFF.